The 10 T cell receptor beta chains in this list originate from one sample, sequenced in a study of T cell responses to AZD1222 COVID-19 vaccine. Sequenced by immunoSEQ multiplex PCR; TCRdb stores in-frame clones only, minus some. The sample holds approximately 200,000 clones, roughly 92% seen once. The sequenced sample was peripheral blood, obtained 28 days after the second AZD1222 dose. Receptors were obtained from an adult who received the AZD1222 COVID-19 vaccine.

The rearrangement links TRBV6-5 to TRBJ2-7, with TRBD2 identical over 11 bases. Germline V gene sequence: CDR1 MNHEY, CDR2 SVGAGI. The CDR3 loop spans 16 amino acids. J lost 3 bases, V lost 6 bases, and 10 bases had no gene match. The CDR3 loop is CASRYGTSGGGYEQYF. In DNA form, the CDR3 reads TGTGCCAGCAGGTACGGGACTAGCGGAGGTGGCTACGAGCAGTACTTC.

The genes are TRBV3-1 (or the pseudogene TRBV3-2) and TRBJ2-5; maybe TRBD1 (6 bases). V gave up 4 bases and J gave up 5 bases, with 14 bases separating them. The CDR3 totals 14 residues. CDR1 is LGHDT, CDR2 YNNKEL, per germline (reference sequence). This CDR3 is CASSPGVGKETQYF. Here the CDR3 DNA reads TGTGCCAGCAGCCCAGGGGTTGGAAAGGAGACCCAGTACTTC.

The table lists this clone with a few counts. The genes are TRBV28 and TRBJ1-1, with D unclear. The CDR3 has 13 amino acids. CDR1 is MDHEN, CDR2 SYDVKM, per germline. The V end was cut by 4 bases, the J end by 3 bases, with 9 bases between. CDR3 loop: CASSWQLYTEAFF. The DNA for the CDR3 is TGTGCCAGCAGTTGGCAGCTTTACACTGAAGCTTTCTTT.

The gene calls are TRBV30 and TRBJ1-6, with D perhaps TRBD1 (5 bases). CDR1 is GTSNPN and CDR2 is SVGIG in the germline V gene (reference sequence). V lost 4 bases, J lost 10 bases, and 14 bases lay in between. The CDR3 spans 13 residues. The CDR3 sequence: CAWTPSGPSPLHF. DNA for the CDR3: TGTGCCTGGACGCCTTCAGGGCCCTCACCCCTCCACTTT.

The genes are TRBV11-3 and TRBJ2-1, with D tentatively TRBD2 (6 bases). The V end lost 1 base, the J end lost 0 bases, and 7 bases lay between the germline ends. The V gene's germline CDR1 is SGHNT and CDR2 YENEEA. The CDR3 runs 15 residues. This chain's CDR3 is CASSLGDSSYNEQFF. CDR3 sequence (DNA): TGTGCCAGCAGCTTAGGGGACTCCTCCTACAATGAGCAGTTCTTC.

The V call is TRBV19, the J call TRBJ2-5; TRBD2 agrees at 8 bases. Per germline, CDR1 LNHDA and CDR2 SQIVND (reference sequence). The V gene end was trimmed by 3 bases and the J gene end by 3 bases; junction bases not matched to a gene: 3. The CDR3 spans 14 residues. The CDR3 sequence is CASSIVAGKETQYF. As DNA, the CDR3 is TGTGCCAGTAGTATTGTAGCGGGGAAAGAGACCCAGTACTTC.

This clone has just one count. The chain couples TRBV7-2 to TRBJ2-4; TRBD1 might be the D (6 bases). V lost 5 bases to trimming and J lost 1 base, with 15 bases between them. This CDR3 has 16 amino acids. CDR1 and CDR2 (germline): SGHTA, FQGNSA. The CDR3 spells CASSLQGTRAKNIQYF. The CDR3 nucleotides are TGTGCCAGCAGCCTTCAGGGGACGCGGGCCAAAAACATTCAGTACTTC.

This clone was counted once. V is TRBV28 and J is TRBJ2-3, with D perhaps given as TRBD1 or TRBD2 (6 bases each). The germline V gene encodes CDR1 MDHEN and CDR2 SYDVKM. V was pared by 2 bases and J by 7 bases, with 22 bases between. The CDR3 extends over 17 amino acids. CDR3 bases: TGTGCCAGCAGTTTAGGGGGGCTAGGCACTACGCAAAATACGCAGTATTTT. Protein product: CASSLGGLGTTQNTQYF.

The rearrangement links TRBV6-6 to TRBJ2-1, with 8 bases aligning to TRBD2. The V and J ends lost 6 bases and 6 bases, in that order; junction bases with no gene match: 10. The CDR3 contains 15 residues. Looked up from germline, CDR1 is MNHNY and CDR2 is SVGAGI (reference sequence). For the CDR3, the DNA is TGTGCCAGCAGGAGTAAGGGACTAGAAGCCAATGAGCAGTTCTTC. This gives the protein CASRSKGLEANEQFF.

This chain uses TRBV28 with TRBJ2-3; D unresolved. The length of the CDR3 is 13 residues. Germline V gene sequence: CDR1 MDHEN, CDR2 SYDVKM. V was shortened by 5 bases and J by 6 bases, with 12 bases between the two germline ends. The CDR3 spells CASSPSSWDTQYF. In nucleotides, the CDR3 is TGTGCCAGCAGTCCGTCTTCATGGGATACGCAGTATTTT. The variable domain in full, completed from reference TRBV28 and TRBJ2-3, reads DVKVTQSSRYLVKRTGEKVFLECVQDMDHENMFWYRQDPGLGLRLIYFSYDVKMKEKGDIPEGYSVSREKKERFSLILESASTNQTSMYLCASSPSSWDTQYFGPGTRLTVL.